Below, 5 T cell receptor beta chains from the same sample are listed, as sequenced in a study of blood T cells in healthy people across ages. A J-beta primer mix and a sample-barcoded 5' primer were used in a second PCR of about 7 to 12 cycles. Using its own MiXCR run on the 5' RACE reads, TCRdb lists one record per CDR3 protein. The table lists around 1,700,000 distinct CDR3 sequences, over 25% of them singletons. Sample: blood. Every receptor here comes from a woman under 40 in good health.

In its sample, this clonotype was seen many times. The rearrangement joins TRBV13 to TRBJ2-6; D not resolved. The V end lost 2 bases, the J end lost 2 bases, and 4 bases lay between the germline ends. The CDR3 spans 14 residues. CDR1 is PRHDT, CDR2 FYEKMQ, per germline (reference sequence). The CDR3 coding sequence is TGTGCCAGCAGCTTACAGACTGGGGCCAACGTCCTGACTTTC. Its protein product is CASSLQTGANVLTF.

The chain couples TRBV4-3 to TRBJ2-3; TRBD2 aligns across 7 bases. V was pared by 1 base and J by 2 bases, with 6 bases of the junction left unmatched. Per the germline V gene, CDR1 is LGHNA and CDR2 is YSLEER. This CDR3 has 16 residues. The CDR3 region has the DNA TGCGCCAGCAGCCAAGGCCAGCGGGAAGCCACAGATACGCAGTATTTT. Protein sequence: CASSQGQREATDTQYF.

This clonotype has only a few counts. This chain connects TRBV24-1 to TRBJ2-5; 8 nucleotides match TRBD2. The CDR3 has 15 residues. The germline CDR1 and CDR2 sequences are KGHDR and SFDVKD. The J segment lost 5 bases and the V segment lost 4 bases, leaving 8 bases of the junction unmatched. The CDR3 loop reads CATSDAVREGETQYF. The CDR3 coding sequence is TGTGCCACCAGTGACGCCGTACGGGAGGGGGAGACCCAGTACTTC.

This clonotype has a count of ten or more. J is TRBJ2-4 and V is TRBV3-1; D is tentatively TRBD1 or TRBD2 (5 bases each). CDR3 length equals 16 residues. Germline loops: CDR1 LGHDT, CDR2 YNNKEL (reference sequence). Trimming took off 3 bases at V and 0 bases at J, with 12 bases between the two ends. CDR3 protein: CASSQGRPLAKNIQYF. CDR3 sequence (DNA): TGTGCCAGCAGCCAGGGACGACCGCTAGCCAAAAACATTCAGTACTTC. The variable domain in full, completed from reference TRBV3-1 and TRBJ2-4, reads DTAVSQTPKYLVTQMGNDKSIKCEQNLGHDTMYWYKQDSKKFLKIMFSYNNKELIINETVPNRFSPKSPDKAHLNLHINSLELGDSAVYFCASSQGRPLAKNIQYFGAGTRLSVL.

The chain links TRBV30 to TRBJ2-1; possible D gene TRBD1, 5 bases. V was cut by 2 bases and J by 3 bases, with 11 bases left in between. Germline assignment: CDR1 GTSNPN and CDR2 SVGIG (reference sequence). There are 14 residues in the CDR3. Here the CDR3 reads CAWSRQLGYNEQFF. The CDR3 coding sequence is TGTGCCTGGAGTCGACAGCTCGGCTACAATGAGCAGTTCTTC.